The rows below give T cell receptor beta chains drawn from one sample of a study of monozygotic twins with cystic fibrosis. This table comes from immunoSEQ multiplex PCR, and its TCRdb copy is limited to in-frame clones, with some not included. The sample carries 29,000 or so clones, around four fifths recorded once. The sequenced material came from blood. Receptors originate from a girl aged 2 to 10 with cystic fibrosis. The CDR3 runs from the conserved cysteine through the conserved F or W. The order of the fields is CDR3 DNA, CDR3 protein, V gene, J gene, clone size, D gene. A D gene is named only where the DNA matches it firmly. Clone size, where shown, is once, few, many, or a class for clones that have expanded.

TGTGCCTGGAGTGTTGGATGGCCTCCCACCACTAACACCGGGGAGCTGTTTTTT	CAWSVGWPPTTNTGELFF	TRBV30	TRBJ2-2	NA	NA
TGTGCCAGCACCCCAATGACGGCTTCCGGCGCAGAGTATGGCTACACCTTC	CASTPMTASGAEYGYTF	TRBV14	TRBJ1-2	NA	NA
TGTGCCATTCTCATCGCCGGGGAGCTGTTTTTT	CAILIAGELFF	TRBV27	TRBJ2-2	once	NA
TGTGCCAGTAGTATTGAGGGAGCAGCCTCTGAAGCTTTCTTT	CASSIEGAASEAFF	TRBV19	TRBJ1-1	NA	NA
TGCGCCAGCAGCTCCGGGGCGGGGAACACTGAAGCTTTCTTT	CASSSGAGNTEAFF	TRBV4-1	TRBJ1-1	NA	NA
TGTGCCTGGACTCTACCCAGCCGGGCGGGTAACACTGAAGCTTTCTTT	CAWTLPSRAGNTEAFF	TRBV30	TRBJ1-1	NA	NA
TGTGCCTGGAGTTTAGGGGGCGCTGGGGGCTACACCTTC	CAWSLGGAGGYTF	TRBV30	TRBJ1-2	NA	TRBD1
TGTGCCAGTAGATACACCTCCTACTCCTACGAGCAGTACTTC	CASRYTSYSYEQYF	TRBV19	TRBJ2-7	NA	NA
TGTGCCAGCAGCCATACCGATAGCGAGGAGTCCTCCTACAATGAGCAGTTCTTC	CASSHTDSEESSYNEQFF	TRBV7-6	TRBJ2-1	once	NA
TGTGCCAGCAGCTTGGACAGGGGGAGGGAGCAGTACTTC	CASSLDRGREQYF	TRBV7-2	TRBJ2-7	NA	TRBD1
TGCGCCAGCAGCCCGGACGGGGTCGAGCAGTACTTC	CASSPDGVEQYF	TRBV5-1	TRBJ2-7	NA	NA
TGTGCTAGTGGTTTGAGCGACAGGGGTAATGGAAACACCATATATTTT	CASGLSDRGNGNTIYF	TRBV12-5	TRBJ1-3	NA	TRBD1
TGTGCCAGCAGCTTGGCCAGTCTTGGGAACACCATATATTTT	CASSLASLGNTIYF	TRBV5-6	TRBJ1-3	NA	NA
TGCGCCAGCAGCTTGGGGGACAGCTACAATGAGCAGTTCTTC	CASSLGDSYNEQFF	TRBV5-1	TRBJ2-1	once	TRBD1
TGTGCCAGCGCTCGAGGGGGCGCTTGGAACACTGAAGCTTTCTTT	CASARGGAWNTEAFF	TRBV25-1	TRBJ1-1	NA	TRBD1
TGCGCCAGCAGCTTGGACTGGACAGGCAACACTGAAGCTTTCTTT	CASSLDWTGNTEAFF	TRBV5-1	TRBJ1-1	NA	TRBD1
TGTGCCAGTAGTATGGGCCGCGGGGGACGGTCCTACAATGAGCAGTTCTTC	CASSMGRGGRSYNEQFF	TRBV19	TRBJ2-1	NA	TRBD2
TGTGCCAGCAAGGACAGGACCTACAATGAGCAGTTCTTC	CASKDRTYNEQFF	TRBV19	TRBJ2-1	NA	TRBD1
TGTGCCGGGGGACAGGGAGGGGTTGGTACGCAGTATTTT	CAGGQGGVGTQYF	TRBV30	TRBJ2-3	NA	TRBD1
TGTGCTAGTGGTTTGGTAAGGGGACAGGTCTACGAGCAGTACTTC	CASGLVRGQVYEQYF	TRBV12-5	TRBJ2-7	NA	TRBD1
TGTGCCAGCAGCGAAGACAGGTCCTACGAGCAGTACTTC	CASSEDRSYEQYF	TRBV6-5	TRBJ2-7	NA	NA
TGTGCCAGCAGTATGGGACTAGCGGGCGCCTCCTACGAGCAGTACTTC	CASSMGLAGASYEQYF	TRBV28	TRBJ2-7	NA	TRBD2
TGTGCCAGCAGCGTAGGGGGTCGGAACACAGATACGCAGTATTTT	CASSVGGRNTDTQYF	TRBV9	TRBJ2-3	NA	NA
TGTGCCAGCAGTCCAAACATAGGGGAGCAGTACTTC	CASSPNIGEQYF	TRBV28	TRBJ2-7	NA	NA
TGTGCCAGCAGCCTGATCGGAGGGGAGCACACCGGGGAGCTGTTTTTT	CASSLIGGEHTGELFF	TRBV7-9	TRBJ2-2	NA	NA
TGCGCCAGCAGCGGAACTAGAAGTGCGTCCGGGGAGCTGTTTTTT	CASSGTRSASGELFF	TRBV5-1	TRBJ2-2	NA	NA
TGTGCCTGGAGTGTACTTCGGGAGGGACCCTACAATGAGCAGTTCTTC	CAWSVLREGPYNEQFF	TRBV30	TRBJ2-1	NA	TRBD2
TGTGCCAGCTCACCACCGAACTACAATGAGCAGTTCTTC	CASSPPNYNEQFF	TRBV18	TRBJ2-1	NA	NA
TGTGCCAGCAGCTACGGGACTAGCAGATACGAGCAGTACTTC	CASSYGTSRYEQYF	TRBV5-4	TRBJ2-7	NA	TRBD2
TGTGCCATCAACCAGGGGGAAGGCAATGAGCAGTTCTTC	CAINQGEGNEQFF	TRBV10-3	TRBJ2-1	NA	TRBD1
TGTGCCAGCAGTTTAAAGGGCTATGGCTACACCTTC	CASSLKGYGYTF	TRBV28	TRBJ1-2	NA	NA
TGTGCCTGGAGTGTAAGGGGACCGGGACAGTATAATTCACCCCTCCACTTT	CAWSVRGPGQYNSPLHF	TRBV30	TRBJ1-6	NA	TRBD1
TGCAGCTTTTGGGGACAGGGGAAGTCAGGTCGCTACGAGCAGTACTTC	CSFWGQGKSGRYEQYF	TRBV29-1	TRBJ2-7	NA	TRBD1
TGTGCCAGCAGCCGGAATGAAGGGTCTACGGTAATACCCACTGAAGCTTTCTTT	CASSRNEGSTVIPTEAFF	TRBV27	TRBJ1-1	NA	NA
TGTGCCAGCAGCTTCCAGGTCGGGACTACTGGGGCCAACGTCCTGACTTTC	CASSFQVGTTGANVLTF	TRBV5-5	TRBJ2-6	NA	TRBD2
TGTGCCAGCAGTTTGGGGGCATTTCTTGGGGGGAACACTGAAGCTTTCTTT	CASSLGAFLGGNTEAFF	TRBV27	TRBJ1-1	NA	NA
TGTGCCAGCAGTGCAATGGGACGCAGGGAAAAACTGTTTTTT	CASSAMGRREKLFF	TRBV28	TRBJ1-4	NA	NA
TGTGCCAGCAGTTACTCGGGACAGGGCAATCAGCCCCAGCATTTT	CASSYSGQGNQPQHF	TRBV6-5	TRBJ1-5	NA	TRBD1
TGCGCCAGCAGCTTGGGGGGGTACAATGAGCAGTTCTTC	CASSLGGYNEQFF	TRBV5-1	TRBJ2-1	NA	NA
TGTGCCAGCCGAATTCCCCAGGGGACCTACGAGCAGTACTTC	CASRIPQGTYEQYF	TRBV2	TRBJ2-7	NA	NA
TGTGCCAGCAGCTTATTCCGGAATGAGCAGTTCTTC	CASSLFRNEQFF	TRBV7-2	TRBJ2-1	NA	NA
TGTGCCTGGCTACAGGGGAAAGAGACCCAGTACTTC	CAWLQGKETQYF	TRBV30	TRBJ2-5	NA	TRBD1
TGTGCCAGTAGTATTACGGGGTTTGGGTCCTACAATGAGCAGTTCTTC	CASSITGFGSYNEQFF	TRBV19	TRBJ2-1	NA	NA
TGTGCCTGGGGGTGGACCAATTCAGGCGAGCAGTACTTC	CAWGWTNSGEQYF	TRBV30	TRBJ2-7	once	NA
TGTGCCAGCAGCTTAGTTCAGGGGGTGGGAGCTTTCTTT	CASSLVQGVGAFF	TRBV7-2	TRBJ1-1	NA	TRBD1
TGTGCCAGCAGCTTAGAGACTAGCGGGAGGGGTTACACCGGGGAGCTGTTTTTT	CASSLETSGRGYTGELFF	TRBV7-9	TRBJ2-2	NA	TRBD2
TGTGCCAGCAGCTTAATGGCAGGGGACACTGAAGCTTTCTTT	CASSLMAGDTEAFF	TRBV7-9	TRBJ1-1	NA	NA
TGTGCCAGCAGCTACAGACAGGGAGCGAATGAAAAACTGTTTTTT	CASSYRQGANEKLFF	TRBV5-5	TRBJ1-4	NA	TRBD1
TGCGCCAGCAGTGAACCCGGCGACAATGAGCAGTTCTTC	CASSEPGDNEQFF	TRBV10-1	TRBJ2-1	NA	NA
TGTGCCAGCAAAGGCAGTGTGGGGAACAATGAGCAGTTCTTC	CASKGSVGNNEQFF	TRBV7-8	TRBJ2-1	NA	NA
TGTGCCAGCAGCGACCCATCCAGGGGGCTAGGCGGGTACGAGCAGTACTTC	CASSDPSRGLGGYEQYF	TRBV5-5	TRBJ2-7	NA	TRBD1
TGTGCCAGTAGTACGAGGGACAGGGGCGCTCCCTATGGCTACACCTTC	CASSTRDRGAPYGYTF	TRBV19	TRBJ1-2	NA	TRBD1
TGTGCCAGTAGTACCTACAGGGACCTCAACACTGAAGCTTTCTTT	CASSTYRDLNTEAFF	TRBV19	TRBJ1-1	NA	NA
TGTGCCAGTAGTATACGCGGGCTGCTTCGAGTAACCGGGACTCAGGTCCTGAACACTGAAGCTTTCTTT	CASSIRGLLRVTGTQVLNTEAFF	TRBV19	TRBJ1-1	NA	NA